The 11 T cell receptor beta chains reported below all come from one sample, sequenced in a study of human T cells and chemical hapten exposure. Time point in this sample: patch test 2, 6 weeks after DPC sensitization. Described treatment: therapeutic diphenylcyclopropenone sensitization with weekly scalp DPC. TCRdb used MiXCR to reprocess the RACE reads, holding one entry per CDR3 protein. This table holds 330,000 or so distinct CDR3 sequences, around 6% found once. The input for sequencing was whole blood, taken in connection with sensitization to the hapten diphenylcyclopropenone (DPC). Receptors originate from a woman aged 18-29 years with alopecia areata. Some clones in this sample may be carry-over from other donors' samples.

This clonotype was counted many times. V and J are TRBV11-1 and TRBJ2-3; weak D call: TRBD1 (6 bases). CDR1 and CDR2 (germline): SGHAT, FQDESV (reference sequence). Trimming took 1 base from V and 0 from J, leaving 8 bases between them. The CDR3 runs 15 residues. The CDR3 is CASSLEDRSTDTQYF. In nucleotides, the CDR3 is TGTGCCAGCAGCTTAGAGGACAGAAGCACAGATACGCAGTATTTT. Filled out from reference TRBV11-1 and TRBJ2-3, the complete variable domain reads EAEVAQSPRYKITEKSQAVAFWCDPISGHATLYWYRQILGQGPELLVQFQDESVVDDSQLPKDRFSAERLKGVDSTLKIQPAELGDSAMYLCASSLEDRSTDTQYFGPGTRLTVL.

This clonotype was recorded at least ten times. V is TRBV12-3 or TRBV12-4 and J is TRBJ2-2; D remains unclear. V was shortened by 8 bases and J by 8 bases, with 9 bases between the two germline ends. The CDR3 extends over 11 amino acids. CDR3 bases: TGTGCCAGCTCTCTGAGGGGGGAGCTGTTTTTT. The encoded protein is CASSLRGELFF.

This clonotype was seen more than once but under ten times. This chain links TRBV5-4 with TRBJ1-1; a possible D gene is TRBD1 (6 bases). CDR1 and CDR2 (germline): SGHNT, YYREEE (reference sequence). The V and J ends lost 3 bases and 0 bases respectively, with 15 bases between them. The CDR3 sequence is 16 residues long. Here the CDR3 DNA reads TGTGCCAGCAGCTCAGGGACAACTAGCTTGAACACTGAAGCTTTCTTT. This codes for CASSSGTTSLNTEAFF.

This clonotype came up many times. This chain links TRBV2 with TRBJ2-7; 7 bases are shared with TRBD1. This CDR3 has 14 residues. In germline, CDR1 is SNHLY, CDR2 FYNNEI. Losses at the gene ends were 2 bases for V and 3 bases for J; bases not matched to a gene: 4. CDR3: CASSERDRHYEQYF. The CDR3 DNA reads as TGTGCCAGCAGTGAAAGGGACAGACACTACGAGCAGTACTTC.

This rearrangement joins TRBV20-1 to TRBJ2-3, with 11 bases identical to TRBD2. The V gene's germline CDR1 is DFQATT and CDR2 SNEGSKA (reference sequence). After removal of 5 bases from V and 2 bases from J, the junction contained 6 bases not matched to a gene. The CDR3 spans 15 residues. The CDR3 DNA reads TGCAGTGCTGTTACTAGCGGGGGAACCACAGATACGCAGTATTTT. Its protein is CSAVTSGGTTDTQYF.

V is TRBV5-6 and J is TRBJ2-4; the match to TRBD1 covers 7 bases. V gave up 2 bases and J gave up 1 base; unmatched junction bases: 6. CDR1 and CDR2 from the germline V gene are SGHDT and YYEEEE. The CDR3 is made up of 16 amino acids. As DNA, the CDR3 is TGTGCCAGCAGCTTACAGGGGCTTGGGGCCAAAAACATTCAGTACTTC. This codes for CASSLQGLGAKNIQYF.

V is TRBV25-1 and J is TRBJ2-7; 8 nucleotides agree with TRBD1. V was clipped by 4 bases and J by 3 bases; unmatched bases: 8. This CDR3 is built from 15 residues. In germline, CDR1 is MGHDK, CDR2 SYGVNS. CDR3 coding DNA: TGTGCCAGCAGTGCATCCGGGACAGGAAACTACGAGCAGTACTTC. Its translation is CASSASGTGNYEQYF.

The sample holds a few counts of this clonotype. This chain links TRBV5-6 with TRBJ2-2; D could derive from TRBD1 or TRBD2 (5 bases each). Germline-derived CDR1 and CDR2 are SGHDT and YYEEEE. The CDR3 covers 17 residues. V shed 0 bases and J shed 0 bases, with 12 bases lying between them. The DNA for the CDR3 is TGTGCCAGCAGCTTGGTCGCCGGGACCTCGAACACCGGGGAGCTGTTTTTT. This translates into CASSLVAGTSNTGELFF.

V gene TRBV18 combines with J gene TRBJ1-3; D gene ambiguous. Germline V gene data show CDR1 as KGHSH and CDR2 as LQKENI. This CDR3 region has 17 residues. V was pared by 2 bases and J by 0 bases, with 14 bases between. The CDR3 DNA reads TGTGCCAGCTCACCAATAGAAGGGTCCCTCTCTGGAAACACCATATATTTT. It codes for CASSPIEGSLSGNTIYF.

This clonotype was counted between two and nine times. This chain uses TRBV10-3 with TRBJ1-2; D unresolved. The CDR3 consists of 14 residues. Trimming shortened V by 0 bases and J by 8 bases, and 13 bases separated the two germline ends. The V gene's germline CDR1 is ENHRY and CDR2 SYGVKD. This CDR3 is CAISESMTPSGYTF. CDR3 DNA sequence: TGTGCCATCAGTGAGTCTATGACACCGTCGGGCTACACCTTC.

This clonotype was picked up many times. The chain has TRBV18 and TRBJ1-1; TRBD1 agrees at 8 bases. Germline CDR1 is KGHSH and CDR2 is LQKENI. Trimming at V came to 4 bases and at J to 0 bases, leaving 7 bases not matched to a gene. The CDR3 length is 16 residues. CDR3 DNA: TGTGCCAGCTCACTCGCGACAGGGGCACTGAACACTGAAGCTTTCTTT. Translating gives CASSLATGALNTEAFF.